This section outlines one T cell receptor (beta chain) sequence together with its context. The antigen it binds to is not known. Within one base of it there is no much larger clone, and no base qualities were kept. This entry is derived from a study of T cell changes during pregnancy in multiple sclerosis (dated by TCRdb to the late 2010s). With regard to the full study: Changes in the T cell repertoire over the course of pregnancy were examined in this study in women with multiple sclerosis.

Compared with germline, V lacks 5 bases and J lacks 1 base; bases without a gene match: 7. Taken from cysteine to phenylalanine, the CDR3 has 16 residues. The kept DNA is CDR3 alone, 48 bases in frame from the first base. Looking up the germline V gene yields CDR1 SGHTA and CDR2 FQGNSA. Library preparation was by the immunoSEQ multiplex PCR assay. TCRdb mirrors the immuneACCESS table, restricted to in-frame sequences. Some clones are absent from its copies; in checked studies, under half trace to an unresolved V gene, and the reason for the others is unknown. Recorded for this sample are some 80,000 clones; over 90% of them occurred a single time. The ten largest clonotypes hold under 1.2% of the sample.

Recombination connected TRBV7-2 to TRBJ2-7; 11 bases in between match TRBD2. The TCR comes from a female donor with multiple sclerosis, enrolled in a pregnancy study. Sample: peripheral blood, taken in the second trimester of pregnancy. The CDR3 protein sequence reads: CASSQIAGGVSYEQYF. The sequenced DNA is TGTGCCAGCAGCCAAATAGCGGGAGGGGTTTCCTACGAGCAGTACTTC.